This TCR beta chain was identified during a study of T cell responses to AZD1222 COVID-19 vaccine. General study results and limits: The sample set comprised mostly white British donors with more females, and clonal diversity was possibly underestimated. Two doses of AZD1222 preceded a rise in Spike-specific TCR breadth and depth. Reports indicate that nearly half of spike-specific TCRs are directed at unmutated variant regions.

V was shortened by 2 bases and J by 9 bases, with 7 bases between the two germline ends. Per the germline V gene, CDR1 is MNHEY and CDR2 is SVGAGI. CDR3 length equals 11 residues. The method was immunoSEQ multiplex PCR; TCRdb's version includes in-frame clones alone and lacks a portion of them. The sample comprises roughly 130,000 clones, roughly 85% of which are singletons, and roughly a sixth rests with the top ten. Note on this clone: Its matching antigen is unknown.

The starting material was peripheral blood, obtained on day 0 of MenACWY control vaccination. The rearrangement joins TRBV6-5 to TRBJ1-2; D unclear. The TCR comes from an adult in good health. The CDR3 bases are TGTGCCAGCAGTTACAGGAGGCGCTACACCTTC. Protein sequence: CASSYRRRYTF.